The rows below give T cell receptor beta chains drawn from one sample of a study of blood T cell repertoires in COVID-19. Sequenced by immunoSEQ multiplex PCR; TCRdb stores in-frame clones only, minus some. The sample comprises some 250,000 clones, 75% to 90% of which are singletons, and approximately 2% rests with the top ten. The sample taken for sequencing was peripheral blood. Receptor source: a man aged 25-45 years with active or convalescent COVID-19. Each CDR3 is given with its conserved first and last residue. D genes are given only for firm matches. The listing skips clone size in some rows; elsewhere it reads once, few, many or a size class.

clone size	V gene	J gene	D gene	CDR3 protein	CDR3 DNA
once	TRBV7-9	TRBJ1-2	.	CASSLDQYSGGYTF	TGTGCCAGCAGCTTAGATCAGTATTCAGGCGGCTACACCTTC
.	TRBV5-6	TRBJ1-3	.	CASSSLHRETGNTIYF	TGTGCCAGCAGCTCCCTCCACAGGGAGACTGGAAACACCATATATTTT
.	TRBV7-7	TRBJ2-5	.	CASSSGQLQETQYF	TGTGCCAGCAGCTCTGGACAGCTCCAAGAGACCCAGTACTTC
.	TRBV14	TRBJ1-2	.	CASSQDLGGYGYTF	TGTGCCAGCAGCCAAGATCTAGGTGGCTATGGCTACACCTTC
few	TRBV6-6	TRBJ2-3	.	CASSPGGSGTQYF	TGTGCCAGCAGCCCCGGGGGTTCCGGTACGCAGTATTTT
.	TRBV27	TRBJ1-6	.	CASSLVGDSPLHF	TGTGCCAGCAGTTTAGTCGGGGATTCACCCCTCCACTTT
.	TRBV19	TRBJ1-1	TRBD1	CASRKTGKPGAFF	TGTGCCAGTAGGAAGACAGGGAAGCCCGGCGCTTTCTTT
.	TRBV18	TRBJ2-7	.	CASSPDTSYEQYF	TGTGCCAGCTCACCGGACACCTCCTACGAGCAGTACTTC
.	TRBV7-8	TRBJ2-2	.	CASSLAGRELFF	TGTGCCAGCAGCCTGGCGGGCCGGGAGCTGTTTTTT
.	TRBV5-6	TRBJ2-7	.	CASSTTGQGPGSTEQYF	TGTGCCAGCAGTACCACTGGCCAGGGGCCCGGGTCTACTGAGCAGTACTTC
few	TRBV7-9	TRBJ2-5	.	CASSLESGWEETQYF	TGTGCCAGCAGCTTAGAGTCAGGGTGGGAAGAGACCCAGTACTTC
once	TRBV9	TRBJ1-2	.	CASSAGIDYGYTF	TGTGCCAGCAGCGCCGGGATAGACTATGGCTACACCTTC
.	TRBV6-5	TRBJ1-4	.	CASGANEKLFF	TGTGCCTCAGGGGCTAATGAAAAACTGTTTTTT
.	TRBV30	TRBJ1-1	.	CAWSVQVNTEAFF	TGTGCCTGGAGTGTACAAGTGAACACTGAAGCTTTCTTT
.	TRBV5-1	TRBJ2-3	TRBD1	CASRPSYVGQGPLNTQYF	TGCGCCAGCAGACCGTCTTACGTAGGACAGGGGCCACTAAATACGCAGTATTTT
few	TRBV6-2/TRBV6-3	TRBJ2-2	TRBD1	CASSLGQHETANTGELFF	TGTGCCAGCAGTTTGGGACAGCATGAGACCGCGAACACCGGGGAGCTGTTTTTT
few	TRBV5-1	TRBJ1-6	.	CASMAGTLNSPLHF	TGCGCCAGCATGGCAGGGACTCTTAATTCACCCCTCCACTTT
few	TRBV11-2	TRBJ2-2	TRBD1	CASSSDRVSGELFF	TGTGCCAGCAGCTCGGACAGGGTCTCCGGGGAGCTGTTTTTT
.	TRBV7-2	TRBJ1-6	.	CASSLESSYNSPLHF	TGTGCCAGCAGCTTAGAGAGCTCCTATAATTCACCCCTCCACTTT
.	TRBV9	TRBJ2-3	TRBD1	CASSSGTGGFTDTQYF	TGTGCCAGCAGTTCCGGGACAGGGGGTTTCACAGATACGCAGTATTTT
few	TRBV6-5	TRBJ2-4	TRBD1	CASRDGTGPQNIQYF	TGTGCCAGCAGAGACGGGACAGGGCCCCAAAACATTCAGTACTTC
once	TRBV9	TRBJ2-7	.	CASSPQTRNEQYF	TGTGCCAGCAGCCCCCAGACTAGAAACGAGCAGTACTTC
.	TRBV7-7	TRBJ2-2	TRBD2	CASSHGRGQAGELFF	TGTGCCAGCAGTCACGGGAGGGGACAAGCCGGGGAGCTGTTTTTT
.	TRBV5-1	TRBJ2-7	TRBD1	CASSSGDRGYEQYF	TGCGCCAGCAGCTCGGGGGACAGGGGCTACGAGCAGTACTTC
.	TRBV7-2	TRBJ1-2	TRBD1	CASSSRQGAVYGYTF	TGTGCCAGCAGCTCTAGACAGGGGGCAGTCTATGGCTACACCTTC
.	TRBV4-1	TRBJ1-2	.	CASSHGAAGNNFGYGYTF	TGCGCCAGCAGCCACGGCGCGGCAGGGAATAACTTCGGCTATGGCTACACCTTC
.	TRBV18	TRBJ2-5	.	CASSPILGSQETQYF	TGTGCCAGCTCACCGATCCTAGGTTCCCAAGAGACCCAGTACTTC
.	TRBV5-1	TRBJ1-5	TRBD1	CASSSTQGAQPQHF	TGCGCCAGCAGCTCGACACAGGGGGCACAGCCCCAGCATTTT
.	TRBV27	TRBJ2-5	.	CASSLLQGLETQYF	TGTGCCAGCAGTTTACTTCAGGGGTTGGAGACCCAGTACTTC
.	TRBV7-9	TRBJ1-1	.	CAGSRGVEAFF	TGTGCCGGCTCACGGGGGGTTGAAGCTTTCTTT
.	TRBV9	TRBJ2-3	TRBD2	CASSDTSTGGPADTQYF	TGTGCCAGCAGCGACACCTCGACGGGGGGGCCGGCAGATACGCAGTATTTT
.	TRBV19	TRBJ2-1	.	CASRKRSSYNEQFF	TGTGCCAGTAGAAAGCGGAGCTCCTACAATGAGCAGTTCTTC
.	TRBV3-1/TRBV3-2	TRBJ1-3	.	CASSQSVQAGNTIYF	TGTGCCAGCAGCCAATCCGTCCAGGCTGGAAACACCATATATTTT
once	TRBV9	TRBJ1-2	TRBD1	CASSTRTGATSGYGYTF	TGTGCCAGCAGCACCCGGACAGGTGCTACTTCTGGCTATGGCTACACCTTC
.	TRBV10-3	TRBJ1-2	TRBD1	CAISPGQFPYGYTF	TGTGCCATCAGCCCGGGACAGTTTCCCTATGGCTACACCTTC
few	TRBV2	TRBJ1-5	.	CASSEEGREGQPQHF	TGTGCCAGCAGTGAAGAGGGCAGGGAGGGTCAGCCCCAGCATTTT
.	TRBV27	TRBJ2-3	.	CASGRGGPTDTQYF	TGTGCCAGCGGTAGGGGGGGGCCCACAGATACGCAGTATTTT
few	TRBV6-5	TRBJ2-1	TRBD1	CASSSGQTYIYNEQFF	TGTGCCAGCAGTTCGGGACAGACATACATATACAATGAGCAGTTCTTC
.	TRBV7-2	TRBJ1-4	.	CASSLVGSGEKLFF	TGTGCCAGCAGCTTAGTAGGATCAGGTGAAAAACTGTTTTTT
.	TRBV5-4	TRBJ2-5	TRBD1	CASSVGQQETQYF	TGTGCCAGCAGCGTGGGACAGCAAGAGACCCAGTACTTC
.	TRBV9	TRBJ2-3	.	CASSVVDFPDTQYF	TGTGCCAGCAGCGTAGTAGATTTCCCAGATACGCAGTATTTT
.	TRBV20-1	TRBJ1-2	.	CSANIIDGYTF	TGCAGTGCCAACATCATCGATGGCTACACCTTC
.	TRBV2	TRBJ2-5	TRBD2	CATSGMKAGGRGETQYF	TGTGCCACCTCCGGGATGAAAGCGGGGGGCCGTGGGGAGACCCAGTACTTC
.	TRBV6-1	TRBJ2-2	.	CASSERRGGPQGANTGELFF	TGTGCCAGCAGTGAAAGAAGGGGGGGGCCCCAGGGCGCGAACACCGGGGAGCTGTTTTTT
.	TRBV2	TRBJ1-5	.	CASTRRKEGKQPQHF	TGTGCCAGCACCCGAAGGAAGGAGGGAAAGCAGCCCCAGCATTTT
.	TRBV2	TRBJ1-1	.	CASSNQGLRTEAFF	TGTGCCAGCAGTAATCAGGGGCTCCGCACTGAAGCTTTCTTT
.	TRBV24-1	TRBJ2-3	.	CATRGGAADTQYF	TGTGCCACCAGAGGAGGGGCGGCAGATACGCAGTATTTT
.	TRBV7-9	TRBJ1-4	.	CASSLEPRVATNEKLFF	TGTGCCAGCAGCTTAGAGCCCAGGGTAGCAACTAATGAAAAACTGTTTTTT
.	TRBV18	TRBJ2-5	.	CVSIEGEETQYF	TGTGTGAGCATCGAGGGGGAAGAGACCCAGTACTTC
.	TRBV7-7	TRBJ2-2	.	CASIEETTGELFF	TGTGCCAGCATTGAGGAAACCACCGGGGAGCTGTTTTTT
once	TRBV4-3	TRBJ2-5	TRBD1	CASSQNRGRGSETQYF	TGCGCCAGCAGCCAAAACAGGGGCCGCGGGTCGGAGACCCAGTACTTC
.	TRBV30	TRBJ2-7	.	CAWSAKERMTYEQYF	TGTGCCTGGAGTGCTAAAGAGCGGATGACCTACGAGCAGTACTTC
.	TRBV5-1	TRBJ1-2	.	CASSLAGTEPLGYTF	TGCGCCAGCAGCTTGGCCGGGACTGAGCCTCTTGGCTACACCTTC
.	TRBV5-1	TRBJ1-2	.	CASSLGGGLESYGYTF	TGCGCCAGCAGCTTGGGGGGCGGTCTGGAAAGCTATGGCTACACCTTC
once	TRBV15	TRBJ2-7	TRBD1	CATSRDTPGQGLYEQYF	TGTGCCACCAGCAGAGATACCCCGGGACAGGGACTATACGAGCAGTACTTC